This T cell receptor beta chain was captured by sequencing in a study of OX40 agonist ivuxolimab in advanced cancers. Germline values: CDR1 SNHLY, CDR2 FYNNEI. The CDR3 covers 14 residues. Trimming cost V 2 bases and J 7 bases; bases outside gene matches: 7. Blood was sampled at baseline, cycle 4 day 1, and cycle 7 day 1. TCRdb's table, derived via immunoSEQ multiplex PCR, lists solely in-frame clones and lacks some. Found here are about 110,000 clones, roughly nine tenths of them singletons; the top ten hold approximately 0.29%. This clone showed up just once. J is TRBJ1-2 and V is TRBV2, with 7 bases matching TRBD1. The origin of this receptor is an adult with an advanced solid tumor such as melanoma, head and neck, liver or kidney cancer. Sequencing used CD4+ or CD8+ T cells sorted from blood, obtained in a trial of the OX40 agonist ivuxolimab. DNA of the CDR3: TGTGCCAGCAGTGAAACAGAGGCAGGGGGTGGCTACACCTTC. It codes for CASSETEAGGGYTF.